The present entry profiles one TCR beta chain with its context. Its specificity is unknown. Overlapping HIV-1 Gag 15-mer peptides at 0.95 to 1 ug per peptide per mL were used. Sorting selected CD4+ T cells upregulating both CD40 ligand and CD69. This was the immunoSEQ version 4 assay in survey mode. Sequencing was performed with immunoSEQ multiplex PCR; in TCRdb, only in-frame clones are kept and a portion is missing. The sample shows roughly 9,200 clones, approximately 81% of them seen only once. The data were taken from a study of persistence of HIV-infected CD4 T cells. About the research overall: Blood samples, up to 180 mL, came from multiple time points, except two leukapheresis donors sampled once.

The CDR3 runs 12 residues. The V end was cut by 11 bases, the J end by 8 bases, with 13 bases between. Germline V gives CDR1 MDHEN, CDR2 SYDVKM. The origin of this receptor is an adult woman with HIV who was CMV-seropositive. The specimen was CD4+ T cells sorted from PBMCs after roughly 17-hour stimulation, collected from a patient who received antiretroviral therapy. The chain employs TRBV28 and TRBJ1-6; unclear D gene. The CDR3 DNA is TGTGCCTCCCGGGTCCCTGATTCACCCCTCCACTTT. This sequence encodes CASRVPDSPLHF.